The source of this T cell receptor (beta chain) is a study of OX40 agonist ivuxolimab in advanced cancers. As for the study in general: Mean age around 60 years, range about 20 to 90; approximately 80% male. Study findings and constraints: Mean expanded clone counts were higher in CD8+ than CD4+ T cells.

As regards this clone: Antigen specificity is unknown.

Patients were excluded for autoimmune disease history or systemic immunosuppression. Method: immunoSEQ multiplex PCR; TCRdb's copy keeps in-frame clones and lacks some. This table has approximately 100,000 clones, roughly 84% appearing once. CDR3 length: 13 amino acids. This chain links TRBV1 with TRBJ2-7; the D call in the table, TRBD2, was not verified against the DNA. TRBV1 is a documented pseudogene. This TCR was sampled from an adult with an advanced solid tumor such as melanoma, head and neck, liver or kidney cancer. The material was CD4+ or CD8+ T cells sorted from blood, obtained in a trial of the OX40 agonist ivuxolimab. CDR3 amino acids: CTRDVGSSYEQYF. The DNA of the CDR3 is TGCACCAGAGACGTCGGGAGCTCCTACGAGCAGTACTTC.